This T cell receptor (beta chain) originates from a study of immune heterogeneity within non-small cell lung tumors. The authors amplified TCR beta CDR3 by multiplex PCR with 32 V and 13 J primers. Each CDR3 protein gets one entry after TCRdb re-called the multiplex PCR reads with MiXCR. Found here are just over 15,000 distinct CDR3 sequences, approximately 26% of them singletons; the top ten hold about 4%. Germline values: CDR1 DFQATT, CDR2 SNEGSKA (reference sequence). V was trimmed by 0 bases and J by 11 bases, leaving 10 bases between them. The CDR3 has 11 amino acids. By share, this clonotype ranks as medium-sized (0.01 to 0.1%). Template material comprised bulk tumor genomic DNA at about 660 ng per sample. While surgery was under way, several biopsies spaced far apart were taken per primary tumor. Patients underwent curative surgery for non-small cell lung cancer (untreated and newly diagnosed).

The sequence was collected from a man in his forties with non-small cell lung cancer. V usage is TRBV20-1 and J usage is TRBJ1-1, with D unclear. Sequencing was carried out using lung tumor tissue. For the CDR3, the DNA is TGCAGTGCTAGAGATCTAGCGGGGGCTTTCTTT. This codes for CSARDLAGAFF.